This entry lists 20 T cell receptor beta chains sequenced from one sample in a study of blood T cell repertoires in COVID-19. Sequenced by immunoSEQ multiplex PCR; TCRdb stores in-frame clones only, minus some. Here the sample spans 70,000 to 90,000 clones, about 83% being singletons. Input material: peripheral blood. The receptors originated from a middle-aged man with active COVID-19.

J is TRBJ1-5 and V is TRBV7-4; D not certain. This CDR3 has 12 residues. Germline-derived CDR1 and CDR2 are SGHVT and SQSDAQ. Trimming shortened V by 5 bases and J by 5 bases, and 7 bases separated the two germline ends. The CDR3 DNA is TGTGCCAGCAGCCCCCCAGATCAGCCCCAGCATTTT. Translated: CASSPPDQPQHF.

This sequence joins TRBV28 and TRBJ2-7; D is perhaps TRBD2 (5 bases). Germline CDR1 reads MDHEN; CDR2 reads SYDVKM. Trimming cost V 1 base and J 0 bases, with 19 bases left between them. The CDR3 sequence is 18 residues long. CDR3 loop: CASSLSTPDSAYSYEQYF. The CDR3 DNA sequence: TGTGCCAGCAGTTTATCCACCCCAGATAGCGCTTACTCCTACGAGCAGTACTTC.

The table lists this clone with a few counts. The rearrangement joins TRBV5-3 to TRBJ1-2; TRBD1 matches 12 bases. Being an ORF, TRBV5-3 has a function that is uncertain. The CDR3 is 13 amino acids. V lost 7 bases, J lost 8 bases, and 6 bases stayed unmatched. DNA for the CDR3: TGTGCCAGATCGGGGGACAGGGGGCGAGGCTACACCTTC. Protein product: CARSGDRGRGYTF.

The rearrangement uses TRBV4-2 and TRBJ2-7, with D possibly TRBD1 on 5 matching bases. CDR1 and CDR2 from the germline V gene are LGHNA and YNFKEQ. V lost 8 bases to trimming and J lost 3 bases, with 11 bases between them. The CDR3 length is 12 residues. Here the CDR3 reads CASGQDSYEQYF. The CDR3 DNA is TGTGCCAGCGGGCAAGACAGCTACGAGCAGTACTTC.

The chain uses TRBV10-3 and TRBJ2-7; D remains unclear. CDR1 is ENHRY and CDR2 is SYGVKD in the germline V gene. V lost 8 bases, J lost 3 bases, and 8 bases lay in between. The CDR3 has 11 residues. The CDR3 DNA is TGTGCCATCGGAGAACACTACGAGCAGTACTTC. Its translation: CAIGEHYEQYF.

The gene calls are TRBV30 and TRBJ2-3; 8 bases agree with TRBD1. Trimming took 0 bases from V and 4 from J; bases not matched to a gene: 9. This CDR3 has 16 amino acids. Looked up from germline, CDR1 is GTSNPN and CDR2 is SVGIG (reference sequence). The CDR3 DNA is TGTGCCTGGAGTGTACTACAGGGGGGTTCGGCAGATACGCAGTATTTT. Residues: CAWSVLQGGSADTQYF.

The rearrangement uses TRBV7-7 and TRBJ2-7, with D possibly TRBD2 on 6 matching bases. Germline values: CDR1 SSHAT, CDR2 FNYEAQ (reference sequence). Trimming stripped 1 base from V and 3 bases from J, with 13 bases between. This CDR3 is 15 amino acids long. DNA of the CDR3: TGTGCCAGCAGCTTAGGAACTAGCAGAAACTACGAGCAGTACTTC. It is translated as CASSLGTSRNYEQYF.

The J gene is TRBJ2-5, the V gene TRBV27; unclear D gene. CDR1 is MNHEY and CDR2 is SMNVEV in the germline V gene (reference sequence). CDR3 length equals 15 residues. Between the trimmed V and J ends, which lost 2 bases and 1 base, there was a span of 11 bases. The CDR3, as DNA: TGTGCCAGCAGTTTAGGATGGGCGCTCCAAGAGACCCAGTACTTC. Translated, it gives CASSLGWALQETQYF.

This sequence joins TRBV5-5 and TRBJ1-3; D is possibly TRBD1 (5 bases). The length of the CDR3 is 15 residues. CDR1 is SGHKS and CDR2 is YYEKEE in the germline V gene (reference sequence). The germline V and J ends were trimmed by 0 bases and 2 bases, with 9 bases remaining between them. CDR3 in DNA: TGTGCCAGCAGCTTGGGGGGGACTGCTGGAAACACCATATATTTT. Translating gives CASSLGGTAGNTIYF.

The chain recombines TRBV29-1 with TRBJ1-2; D call uncertain. The V end was cut by 4 bases, the J end by 8 bases, with 11 bases between. Germline V CDR1 and CDR2: SQVTM, ANQGSEA. The CDR3 runs 11 residues. CDR3 region: CSVGAPGGYTF. In nucleotides, the CDR3 is TGCAGCGTTGGGGCCCCAGGAGGCTACACCTTC. Complete variable domain (other parts from reference TRBV29-1 and TRBJ1-2): SAVISQKPSRDICQRGTSLTIQCQVDSQVTMMFWYRQQPGQSLTLIATANQGSEATYESGFVIDKFPISRPNLTFSTLTVSNMSPEDSSIYLCSVGAPGGYTFGSGTRLTVV.

The chain recombines TRBV28 with TRBJ2-5; tentative D call: TRBD1 (6 bases). The V gene's germline CDR1 is MDHEN and CDR2 SYDVKM. Trimming took 7 bases from V and 2 from J, leaving 20 bases between them. There are 16 residues in the CDR3. CDR3 protein: CASTLAPDSEQETQYF. In DNA, the CDR3 is TGTGCCAGCACCCTTGCCCCGGACAGTGAGCAAGAGACCCAGTACTTC.

The J gene is TRBJ2-1, the V gene TRBV5-1; TRBD1 might be the D (5 bases). The CDR3 length is 14 residues. CDR1 and CDR2 (germline): SGHRS, YFSETQ. V dropped 4 bases and J dropped 5 bases, with 13 bases sitting between them. The CDR3 DNA follows: TGCGCCAGCAGCCCAGGGTCCGAGGACAATGAGCAGTTCTTC. Translated: CASSPGSEDNEQFF. Full variable domain (rest looked up from reference TRBV5-1 and TRBJ2-1): KAGVTQTPRYLIKTRGQQVTLSCSPISGHRSVSWYQQTPGQGLQFLFEYFSETQRNKGNFPGRFSGRQFSNSRSEMNVSTLELGDSALYLCASSPGSEDNEQFFGPGTRLTVL.

The V gene is TRBV7-9, the J gene TRBJ1-6; D is unresolved. Germline V gene data show CDR1 as SEHNR and CDR2 as FQNEAQ (reference sequence). The CDR3 is 14 residues long. V gave up 6 bases and J gave up 7 bases, with 13 bases separating them. CDR3 protein: CASRMRARNSPLHF. The CDR3 region has the DNA TGTGCCAGCAGGATGAGGGCGCGGAATTCACCCCTCCACTTT. Full variable domain (remainder filled in from reference TRBV7-9 and TRBJ1-6): DTGVSQNPRHKITKRGQNVTFRCDPISEHNRLYWYRQTLGQGPEFLTYFQNEAQLEKSRLLSDRFSAERPKGSFSTLEIQRTEQGDSAMYLCASRMRARNSPLHFGNGTRLTVT.

The chain couples TRBV24-1 to TRBJ2-5; 10 bases fit TRBD2. Germline assignment: CDR1 KGHDR and CDR2 SFDVKD. V shed 6 bases, J shed 0 bases, and the junction held 3 bases outside the gene matches. CDR3 length: 15 amino acids. The CDR3 region is CATSSSGRDQETQYF. In DNA form, the CDR3 reads TGTGCCACCAGTTCCAGCGGGAGGGACCAAGAGACCCAGTACTTC.

This chain links TRBV5-6 with TRBJ2-5; TRBD1 matches at 11 bases. The CDR3 loop spans 16 amino acids. Germline V gives CDR1 SGHDT, CDR2 YYEEEE. V was clipped by 0 bases and J by 5 bases; unmatched bases: 6. Written as DNA, the CDR3 is TGTGCCAGCAGCTTGGGGGACAGGGGGAATATCGAGACCCAGTACTTC. This encodes CASSLGDRGNIETQYF.

The rearrangement links TRBV2 to TRBJ2-3; no firm D call. The V end lost 9 bases, the J end lost 0 bases, and 22 bases lay between the germline ends. Germline CDR1 SNHLY, CDR2 FYNNEI. CDR3 size: 17 residues. The CDR3 region is CASERFGGGPSTDTQYF. CDR3 in DNA: TGTGCCAGTGAGAGGTTCGGCGGTGGTCCTAGCACAGATACGCAGTATTTT.

CDR3 bases: TGCGCCAGCAGCATGCGACAGGCGTTTGAGGGCTACACCTTC. It is translated as CASSMRQAFEGYTF. The chain couples TRBV5-1 to TRBJ1-2, with D maybe TRBD1 (6 bases). V was trimmed by 4 bases and J by 8 bases, leaving 18 bases between them. The germline V gene has CDR1 SGHRS and CDR2 YFSETQ. The CDR3 has 14 residues.

The rearrangement uses TRBV6-5 and TRBJ1-4; 9 bases are a match to TRBD1. Germline V gene data show CDR1 as MNHEY and CDR2 as SVGAGI. Trimming cost V 6 bases and J 8 bases; bases outside gene matches: 7. The CDR3 has 14 residues. Here the CDR3 reads CASSAGDRDEKLFF. Here the CDR3 DNA reads TGTGCCAGCAGCGCAGGGGACAGGGACGAAAAACTGTTTTTT.

The gene calls are TRBV4-2 and TRBJ2-7; TRBD1 is a possible D gene (6 bases). The germline V gene encodes CDR1 LGHNA and CDR2 YNFKEQ. The CDR3 covers 16 residues. V dropped 0 bases and J dropped 0 bases, with 12 bases sitting between them. CDR3 nucleotide sequence: TGTGCCAGCAGCCAAGAGGACAGACTCAACTCCTACGAGCAGTACTTC. Its protein is CASSQEDRLNSYEQYF.

This chain joins TRBV27 and TRBJ2-1, with D possibly matching TRBD2 (5 bases). This CDR3 is 14 amino acids long. V lost 7 bases, J lost 3 bases, and 13 bases lay in between. From germline, CDR1 is MNHEY and CDR2 SMNVEV (reference sequence). The CDR3 DNA reads as TGTGCCAGCACCGCAAATGGAGGCTACAATGAGCAGTTCTTC. Its translation: CASTANGGYNEQFF.